These T cell receptor beta chains were read from a single sample in a study of blood T cell repertoires in COVID-19. Profiled with immunoSEQ multiplex PCR; TCRdb holds only in-frame clones, not every one. The sample records about 190,000 clones, around three quarters being singletons. What was sequenced was peripheral blood. These receptors came from a man in his sixties with active or convalescent COVID-19. Both conserved end residues are part of each CDR3. A D gene is named only where the DNA matches it firmly. The size of a clone is reported for some rows only, either as once, few or many, or as a class for expanded clones.

abundance	d_gene	v_gene	j_gene	CDR3aa	CDR3nt
few	NA	TRBV7-6	TRBJ2-7	CASSRRQALSYEQYF	TGTGCCAGCAGTCGAAGACAGGCCCTCTCCTACGAGCAGTACTTC
NA	TRBD1	TRBV28	TRBJ1-2	CASIHPLDRGGGYTF	TGTGCCAGCATCCACCCTCTGGACAGGGGCGGTGGCTACACCTTC
NA	NA	TRBV6-5	TRBJ1-2	CASRPPGHDYGYTF	TGTGCCAGCAGGCCTCCGGGACACGACTATGGCTACACCTTC
NA	NA	TRBV28	TRBJ1-1	CASSAGTTEAFF	TGTGCCAGCAGTGCCGGGACAACTGAAGCTTTCTTT
few	TRBD2	TRBV28	TRBJ2-2	CALQPSGNTGELFF	TGTGCCTTACAGCCTAGCGGGAACACCGGGGAGCTGTTTTTT
NA	TRBD1	TRBV18	TRBJ2-7	CASSPLGQNEQYF	TGTGCCAGCTCACCTTTGGGACAGAACGAGCAGTACTTC
NA	TRBD1	TRBV19	TRBJ2-5	CASSTTGGETQYF	TGTGCCAGTAGTACTACAGGGGGAGAGACCCAGTACTTC
NA	NA	TRBV9	TRBJ1-4	CASISIAGGREKLFF	TGTGCCAGCATCTCTATAGCGGGGGGAAGAGAAAAACTGTTTTTT
NA	TRBD2	TRBV7-2	TRBJ2-7	CASSPGRERYEQYF	TGTGCCAGCAGCCCGGGGCGGGAGCGGTACGAGCAGTACTTC
many	TRBD2	TRBV7-2	TRBJ2-2	CASSFHSSGRGELFF	TGTGCCAGCAGCTTTCACTCTAGCGGGCGCGGGGAGCTGTTTTTT
NA	NA	TRBV9	TRBJ2-1	CASSPTGTRVEWGQFF	TGTGCCAGCAGCCCCACCGGGACTCGTGTCGAATGGGGGCAGTTCTTC
NA	TRBD2	TRBV27	TRBJ2-7	CASSPRTSGFTGGQYF	TGTGCCAGCAGTCCGAGGACTAGCGGCTTCACGGGGGGGCAGTACTTC
few	NA	TRBV15	TRBJ1-6	CATSREGTNSRDNSPLHF	TGTGCCACCAGCAGAGAGGGGACAAATTCAAGGGATAATTCACCCCTCCACTTT
once	NA	TRBV28	TRBJ1-2	CASVEGVSYGYTF	TGTGCCAGTGTGGAGGGTGTGAGCTATGGCTACACCTTC
NA	NA	TRBV4-2	TRBJ1-4	CASSPGGPNEKLFF	TGTGCCAGCAGCCCGGGGGGCCCTAATGAAAAACTGTTTTTT
NA	TRBD1	TRBV7-7	TRBJ2-7	CASSLGQGISEQYF	TGTGCCAGCAGCCTCGGACAGGGGATCTCCGAGCAGTACTTC
NA	TRBD2	TRBV24-1	TRBJ2-3	CATSDSSKPGRGDTQYF	TGTGCCACCAGTGATTCCTCTAAGCCCGGGAGGGGAGATACGCAGTATTTT
few	TRBD1	TRBV15	TRBJ2-1	CATSRDRQGHEQFF	TGTGCCACCAGCAGAGACCGACAGGGACATGAGCAGTTCTTC
few	NA	TRBV21-1	TRBJ2-3	CASSGAGATDTQYF	TGTGCCAGCAGCGGAGCGGGAGCCACAGATACGCAGTATTTT
NA	NA	TRBV11-3	TRBJ2-5	CASSLGETQETQYF	TGTGCCAGCAGCTTGGGCGAAACCCAAGAGACCCAGTACTTC
NA	NA	TRBV28	TRBJ2-7	CAGGTSDEQYF	TGTGCCGGAGGCACCTCGGACGAGCAGTACTTC
NA	TRBD2	TRBV4-2	TRBJ2-5	CASSQGGSGRLQETQYF	TGTGCCAGCAGCCAAGGGGGTAGCGGGAGGCTCCAAGAGACCCAGTACTTC
NA	NA	TRBV6-1	TRBJ2-1	CASSEELSSYNEQFF	TGTGCCAGCAGTGAAGAGTTGAGCTCCTACAATGAGCAGTTCTTC
NA	NA	TRBV4-2	TRBJ1-1	CASSQDRGSSPRTEAFF	TGTGCCAGCAGCCAAGATAGGGGGAGTTCCCCCCGGACTGAAGCTTTCTTT
NA	TRBD1	TRBV5-4	TRBJ1-2	CASSLIGQGGYGYTF	TGTGCCAGCAGCTTGATCGGACAGGGTGGCTATGGCTACACCTTC
few	NA	TRBV14	TRBJ2-3	CASSRDLPTLRTDTQYF	TGTGCCAGCAGCCGGGACTTACCTACACTCAGGACAGATACGCAGTATTTT
NA	NA	TRBV4-2	TRBJ2-3	CASSQGRGSTDTQYF	TGTGCCAGCAGCCAAGGGCGCGGGAGCACAGATACGCAGTATTTT
NA	TRBD1	TRBV15	TRBJ1-2	CATSRDKGTDSYTF	TGTGCCACCAGCAGAGATAAGGGGACAGACAGCTACACCTTC
NA	NA	TRBV11-3	TRBJ2-3	CASSFRAGVGDTQYF	TGTGCCAGCAGCTTTCGTGCCGGGGTGGGAGATACGCAGTATTTT
once	TRBD1	TRBV5-1	TRBJ2-5	CASYLAGGRETQYF	TGCGCCAGCTATCTCGCAGGGGGCCGGGAGACCCAGTACTTC
NA	NA	TRBV27	TRBJ2-1	CATHTHLSNEQFF	TGTGCCACCCATACCCACTTGTCCAATGAGCAGTTCTTC
NA	NA	TRBV27	TRBJ2-7	CASSRGAGRVYEQYF	TGTGCCAGCAGCAGGGGAGCAGGGAGGGTCTACGAGCAGTACTTC
NA	NA	TRBV7-9	TRBJ1-5	CASSPGAGSNQPQHF	TGTGCCAGCAGCCCAGGGGCGGGTTCCAATCAGCCCCAGCATTTT
NA	NA	TRBV18	TRBJ2-4	CASSPAGRDKNIQYF	TGTGCCAGCTCACCGGCAGGGCGGGACAAAAACATTCAGTACTTC
NA	TRBD1	TRBV5-1	TRBJ2-2	CASSLIRGPRELFF	TGCGCCAGCAGCCTAATCAGGGGGCCGAGGGAGCTGTTTTTT
NA	NA	TRBV22-1	TRBJ1-1	CPGNSWRDTEAFF	TGTCCTGGGAACTCCTGGAGGGACACTGAAGCTTTCTTT
NA	NA	TRBV21-1	TRBJ2-7	CASSKVFREDSYEQYF	TGTGCCAGCAGCAAAGTCTTCCGGGAGGACTCCTACGAGCAGTACTTC
NA	NA	TRBV2	TRBJ1-4	CASSPPGSGDEKLFF	TGTGCCAGCAGCCCGCCGGGGTCTGGTGATGAAAAACTGTTTTTT
NA	NA	TRBV29-1	TRBJ2-6	CSVDESSGANVLTF	TGCAGCGTTGACGAGAGCTCTGGGGCCAACGTCCTGACTTTC
once	NA	TRBV4-3	TRBJ2-2	CASSQDRRLGGELFF	TGCGCCAGCAGCCAAGATAGGAGACTGGGCGGGGAGCTGTTTTTT
NA	NA	TRBV4-1	TRBJ1-1	CASSLGVSTEAFF	TGCGCCAGCAGCCTAGGGGTTAGCACTGAAGCTTTCTTT
NA	TRBD1	TRBV28	TRBJ2-7	CASSSFEGQGETNEQYF	TGTGCCAGCAGTTCATTCGAGGGACAGGGGGAAACTAACGAGCAGTACTTC
NA	NA	TRBV18	TRBJ1-1	CASSPTGGEAFF	TGTGCCAGCTCACCCACTGGAGGTGAAGCTTTCTTT
NA	TRBD2	TRBV2	TRBJ2-7	CASSRLAGGPGQYF	TGTGCCAGCAGTCGGCTAGCGGGAGGGCCGGGGCAGTACTTC
few	NA	TRBV7-2	TRBJ1-6	CASSLVKMSSYNSPLHF	TGTGCCAGCAGCTTAGTAAAGATGAGCTCCTATAATTCACCCCTCCACTTT
few	TRBD2	TRBV5-1	TRBJ2-2	CASSLVLAANTGELFF	TGCGCCAGCAGCTTGGTCCTAGCGGCAAACACCGGGGAGCTGTTTTTT
once	TRBD1	TRBV19	TRBJ1-1	CASTPREEGATEAFF	TGTGCCAGTACCCCCAGGGAGGAGGGGGCCACTGAAGCTTTCTTT
NA	NA	TRBV15	TRBJ1-4	CATSRERGRGNEKLFF	TGTGCCACCAGCAGAGAAAGGGGCAGGGGCAATGAAAAACTGTTTTTT